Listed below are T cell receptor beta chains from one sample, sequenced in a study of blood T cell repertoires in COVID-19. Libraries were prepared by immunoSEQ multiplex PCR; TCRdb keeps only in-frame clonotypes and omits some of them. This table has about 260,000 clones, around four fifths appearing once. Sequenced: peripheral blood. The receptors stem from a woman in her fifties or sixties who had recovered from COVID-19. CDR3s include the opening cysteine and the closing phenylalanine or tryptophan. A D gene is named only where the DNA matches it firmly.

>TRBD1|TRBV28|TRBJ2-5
CASSPGQGRLETQYF
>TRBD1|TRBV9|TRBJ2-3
CASSVEGQGFYTQYF
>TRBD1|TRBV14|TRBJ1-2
CASSGTGRAFYGYTF
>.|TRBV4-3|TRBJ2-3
CASSPRQAILTDTQYF
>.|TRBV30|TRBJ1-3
CAWGGGVGNTIYF
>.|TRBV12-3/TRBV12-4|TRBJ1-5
CASSPGWGQPQHF
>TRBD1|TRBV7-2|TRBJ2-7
CASSLGPGQGYEQYF
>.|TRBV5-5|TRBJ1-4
CASSLEDIYEKLFF
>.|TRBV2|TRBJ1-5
CASSEGQTFNQPQHF
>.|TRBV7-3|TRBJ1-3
CASSLGVGDSGNTIYF
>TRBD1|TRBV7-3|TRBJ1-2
CASSPRQGEGYTF
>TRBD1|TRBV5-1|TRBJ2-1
CASSPRQGAIYNEQFF
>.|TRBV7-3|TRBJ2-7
CASSLTPGTPYEQYF
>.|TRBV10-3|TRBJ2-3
CAISESTTQYF
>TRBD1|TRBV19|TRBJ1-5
CASSDRVASQPQHF
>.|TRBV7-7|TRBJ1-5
CASSPPDRQNNQPQHF
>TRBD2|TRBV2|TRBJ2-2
CASSGGLAGVGELFF
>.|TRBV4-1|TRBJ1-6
CASSQDGRVYNSPLHF
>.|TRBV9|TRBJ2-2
CASSANTGELFF
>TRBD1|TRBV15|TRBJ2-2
CATSLDRGPGELFF
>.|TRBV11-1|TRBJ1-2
CASTHGVGYTF
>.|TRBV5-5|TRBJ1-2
CASNKDSDYGYTF
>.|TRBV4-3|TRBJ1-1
CASSQDIQITEAFF
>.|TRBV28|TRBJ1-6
CASSFSQGNSPLHF
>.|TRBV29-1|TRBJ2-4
CSVHLGGDIQYF
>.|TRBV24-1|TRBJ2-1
CATSDFGGYNEQFF
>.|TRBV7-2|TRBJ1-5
CASSLVGGYSNQPQHF
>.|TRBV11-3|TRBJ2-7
CASSYAGGEQYF
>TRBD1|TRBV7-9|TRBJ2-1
CASSFTKQGFIWNEQFF
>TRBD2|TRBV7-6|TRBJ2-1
CASSLVASGGTEQFF
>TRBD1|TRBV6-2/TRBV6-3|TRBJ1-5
CASSNETGGVGNQPQHF
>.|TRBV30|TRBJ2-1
CAWRGLSILEFF
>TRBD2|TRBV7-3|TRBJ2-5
CASSWGGGGGETQYF
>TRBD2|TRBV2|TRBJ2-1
CASSSQTSGGGNNEQFF
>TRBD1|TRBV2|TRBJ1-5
CASKRQGLSNQPQHF
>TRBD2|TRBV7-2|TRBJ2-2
CATPQAGGGTGELFF
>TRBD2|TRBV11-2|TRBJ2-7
CASSQTSGSTYEQYF
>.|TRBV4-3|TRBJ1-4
CASSLNTVTNEKLFF